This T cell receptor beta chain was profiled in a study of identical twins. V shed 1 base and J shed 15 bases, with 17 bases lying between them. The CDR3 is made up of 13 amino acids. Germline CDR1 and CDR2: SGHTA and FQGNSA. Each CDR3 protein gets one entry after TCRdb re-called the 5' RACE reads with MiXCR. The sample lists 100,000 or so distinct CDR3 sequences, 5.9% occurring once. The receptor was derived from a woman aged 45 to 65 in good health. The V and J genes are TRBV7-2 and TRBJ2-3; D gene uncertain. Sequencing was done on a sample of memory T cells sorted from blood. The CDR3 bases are TGTGCCAGCAGCTTAGGTCTAGTGGCTTATAGATATTTT. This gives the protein CASSLGLVAYRYF. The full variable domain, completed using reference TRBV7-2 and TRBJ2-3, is GAGVSQSPSNKVTEKGKDVELRCDPISGHTALYWYRQSLGQGLEFLIYFQGNSAPDKSGLPSDRFSAERTGGSVSTLTIQRTQQEDSAVYLCASSLGLVAYRYFGPGTRLTVL.